This T cell receptor (beta chain) was profiled in a study of blood T cell repertoires in COVID-19. The assay was immunoSEQ multiplex PCR, and TCRdb's table has in-frame clones only and misses some. Among 200,000 to 250,000 clones listed, about 91% were seen once. There are 18 residues in the CDR3. Per the germline V gene, CDR1 is SGHDT and CDR2 is YYEEEE. Deletions cut 2 bases from V and 0 bases from J, with 20 bases between. The sequence came from a man younger than 30 with active or convalescent COVID-19. The specimen sequenced was peripheral blood. The chain links TRBV5-6 to TRBJ1-2, with D uncertain. For the CDR3, the DNA is TGTGCCAGCAGCTTACTTCAAGCCGGCGGAGCCCCTAACTATGGCTACACCTTC. It specifies CASSLLQAGGAPNYGYTF.